This entry lists 29 T cell receptor beta chains sequenced from one sample in a study of shared clonotypes between healthy human individuals. Using immunoSEQ multiplex PCR, the repertoire was profiled, and TCRdb retains in-frame clones only, with some absent. The table records approximately 470,000 clones, around 85% of them present only once. Sequencing used PBMCs. The receptors were sampled from a woman aged 40 to 55 in good health. Some clones in this sample may be carry-over from other donors' samples.

V is TRBV27 and J is TRBJ2-7; TRBD1 matches at 7 bases. The germline V gene encodes CDR1 MNHEY and CDR2 SMNVEV (reference sequence). This CDR3 contains 17 residues. V lost 2 bases to trimming and J lost 4 bases; unmatched junction nucleotides: 14. CDR3 in DNA: TGTGCCAGCAGTTTAAAACCCCCGACAGGGAGAGGGTACGAGCAGTACTTC. Translating it yields CASSLKPPTGRGYEQYF.

This clone was seen repeatedly, ten times or more. The gene calls are TRBV7-2 and TRBJ1-5; weak D call: TRBD1 (6 bases). This CDR3 has 15 residues. Germline V gives CDR1 SGHTA, CDR2 FQGNSA. With 5 bases removed from V and 2 bases from J, the gap between germline ends came to 13 bases. In nucleotides, the CDR3 is TGTGCCAGCAGCCCCATAGGGGGACGCAATCAGCCCCAGCATTTT. Amino acid sequence: CASSPIGGRNQPQHF.

Only one count was recorded for this clone. This chain connects TRBV10-3 to TRBJ1-4; a possible D gene is TRBD1 (5 bases). V dropped 9 bases and J dropped 8 bases, with 28 bases sitting between them. Germline CDR1 reads ENHRY; CDR2 reads SYGVKD. The CDR3 totals 17 residues. The CDR3 region is CAIGDAGSSLTREKLFF. The CDR3 nucleotides read TGTGCCATAGGGGACGCCGGGAGCTCCCTAACTAGGGAAAAACTGTTTTTT.

V and J are TRBV14 and TRBJ2-5; 7 nucleotides match TRBD1. The germline CDR1 and CDR2 sequences are SGHDN and FVKESK. The CDR3 length is 15 residues. Trimming cost V 1 base and J 5 bases; bases outside gene matches: 7. CDR3 amino acids: CASSQARAGGETQYF. As DNA, the CDR3 is TGTGCCAGCAGCCAAGCCCGGGCAGGGGGTGAGACCCAGTACTTC.

Comments on this clone: Sequence at one end of the junction differs from germline and may be a read error. The rearrangement uses TRBV18 and TRBJ1-1; D not resolved. Germline values: CDR1 KGHSH, CDR2 LQKENI. The CDR3 is 13 residues long. CDR3 region: CASSPPVVSEAFF. The CDR3 nucleotides are TGTGCCAGCTCACCACCGGTAGTGTCTGAGGCTTTCTTT.

V usage is TRBV4-2 and J usage is TRBJ2-1; the D gene is possibly TRBD2 (6 bases). The CDR3 extends over 15 amino acids. Germline V lookup: CDR1 LGHNA, CDR2 YNFKEQ. Deletions cut 0 bases from V and 1 base from J, with 7 bases between. DNA of the CDR3: TGTGCCAGCAGCCAAGAGGAGGGGTCCTACAATGAGCAGTTCTTC. Protein: CASSQEEGSYNEQFF.

The chain has TRBV19 and TRBJ1-1; the match to TRBD1 covers 9 bases. Trimming at V came to 7 bases and at J to 4 bases, leaving 10 bases not matched to a gene. Germline CDR1 is LNHDA and CDR2 is SQIVND (reference sequence). The CDR3 is 15 residues long. CDR3 DNA sequence: TGTGCCAGTACCACACAGGGGGCAGGTATCACTGAAGCTTTCTTT. It is translated as CASTTQGAGITEAFF. Looking up the rest from reference TRBV19 and TRBJ1-1 gives the full variable domain: DGGITQSPKYLFRKEGQNVTLSCEQNLNHDAMYWYRQDPGQGLRLIYYSQIVNDFQKGDIAEGYSVSREKKESFPLTVTSAQKNPTAFYLCASTTQGAGITEAFFGQGTRLTVV.

This clone appeared many times. This rearrangement joins TRBV2 to TRBJ2-1; TRBD2 aligns across 8 bases. This CDR3 spans 13 amino acids. The germline V gene encodes CDR1 SNHLY and CDR2 FYNNEI. J lost 9 bases, V lost 1 base, and 2 bases had no gene match. The CDR3 coding sequence is TGTGCCAGCAGTGAAGAGCGGGAGCTTGAGCAGTTCTTC. It yields the protein CASSEERELEQFF. The full variable domain, in which reference TRBV2 and TRBJ2-1 provide the parts outside the CDR3, is EPEVTQTPSHQVTQMGQEVILRCVPISNHLYFYWYRQILGQKVEFLVSFYNNEISEKSEIFDDQFSVERPDGSNFTLKIRSTKLEDSAMYFCASSEERELEQFFGPGTRLTVL.

The J gene is TRBJ1-5, the V gene TRBV19; maybe TRBD1 (5 bases). V lost 6 bases to trimming and J lost 1 base, with 10 bases between them. This CDR3 has 14 residues. CDR1 is LNHDA, CDR2 SQIVND, per germline (reference sequence). The CDR3 DNA reads TGTGCCAGTAGCGGGCAGGGAAGCAATCAGCCCCAGCATTTT. Translated, it gives CASSGQGSNQPQHF.

V and J are TRBV4-2 and TRBJ2-1, with D tentatively TRBD2 (6 bases). The CDR3 loop spans 16 amino acids. Looked up from germline, CDR1 is LGHNA and CDR2 is YNFKEQ. Trimming pared 3 bases from V and 0 bases from J, leaving 12 bases between. The CDR3 DNA reads TGTGCCAGCAGCCAGGACTCCGGGGGCTCCTACAATGAGCAGTTCTTC. It codes for CASSQDSGGSYNEQFF.

This clone was seen only once. This chain connects TRBV6-4 to TRBJ2-1; no reliable D call. There are 13 residues in the CDR3. Trimming cost V 6 bases and J 1 base, with 7 bases left between them. CDR1 MRHNA and CDR2 SNTAGT come from the germline V gene. CDR3 sequence: CASSQGSYNEQFF. The CDR3 nucleotides read TGTGCCAGCAGCCAAGGTTCCTACAATGAGCAGTTCTTC.

V usage is TRBV6-5 and J usage is TRBJ1-2, with a possible D match to TRBD1 (5 bases). CDR3 length: 13 amino acids. Germline CDR1 is MNHEY and CDR2 is SVGAGI. Trimming took off 5 bases at V and 10 bases at J, with 17 bases between the two ends. The CDR3 nucleotides read TGTGCCAGCAGTACTTCTTATAGGGGCGACTACACCTTC. It is translated as CASSTSYRGDYTF.

CDR3 in DNA: TGTGCCAGCAGTTTAGCCGGGACTAGCGAGGGGTTCTTC. The encoded protein is CASSLAGTSEGFF. This chain links TRBV27 with TRBJ2-1, with TRBD2 matching 10 bases. Trimming cost V 2 bases and J 15 bases; bases outside gene matches: 7. Germline CDR1 is MNHEY and CDR2 is SMNVEV (reference sequence). The CDR3 extends over 13 amino acids.

The chain combines TRBV2 with TRBJ1-5, with D perhaps matching TRBD1 (5 bases). CDR3 length: 15 residues. Germline V gene sequence: CDR1 SNHLY, CDR2 FYNNEI. V dropped 6 bases and J dropped 4 bases, with 16 bases sitting between them. Here the CDR3 reads CASRGGTGGNQPQHF. The CDR3 DNA reads TGTGCCAGCAGGGGGGGTACAGGTGGGAATCAGCCCCAGCATTTT. Looking up the rest from reference TRBV2 and TRBJ1-5 gives the full variable domain: EPEVTQTPSHQVTQMGQEVILRCVPISNHLYFYWYRQILGQKVEFLVSFYNNEISEKSEIFDDQFSVERPDGSNFTLKIRSTKLEDSAMYFCASRGGTGGNQPQHFGDGTRLSIL.

A note on this clone: A far larger clone is one base from this, pointing to a likely read error. The V and J genes are TRBV7-2 and TRBJ1-2; no firm D call. Germline CDR1 SGHTA, CDR2 FQGNSA. This CDR3 has 16 residues. The CDR3 nucleotides are TGTGCCGGCAGCTTAGTCGCGGGCAGCTCTAACTATGGCTACACCTTC. Residues: CAGSLVAGSSNYGYTF. Supplemented by reference TRBV7-2 and TRBJ1-2, the full variable domain reads GAGVSQSPSNKVTEKGKDVELRCDPISGHTALYWYRQSLGQGLEFLIYFQGNSAPDKSGLPSDRFSAERTGGSVSTLTIQRTQQEDSAVYLCAGSLVAGSSNYGYTFGSGTRLTVV.

V and J are TRBV9 and TRBJ1-2; perhaps TRBD1 as D (6 bases). Germline lookup yields CDR1 SGDLS and CDR2 YYNGEE. The germline V and J ends were trimmed by 4 bases and 4 bases, with 17 bases remaining between them. The CDR3 has 15 amino acids. The CDR3 loop reads CASSPRDTVLYGYTF. The CDR3 coding sequence is TGTGCCAGCAGCCCCCGGGACACCGTACTCTATGGCTACACCTTC.

The chain employs TRBV5-1 and TRBJ2-2; possibly TRBD1 for D (5 bases). CDR3 length: 16 residues. Germline V CDR1 and CDR2: SGHRS, YFSETQ. V was pared by 0 bases and J by 3 bases, with 12 bases between. The CDR3 reads CASSLEVRVDTGELFF. CDR3 in DNA: TGCGCCAGCAGCTTGGAAGTCAGGGTGGACACCGGGGAGCTGTTTTTT.

This clone occurred once. A far larger clone is one nucleotide away, so this likely arose from a read error. CDR3 protein: CASSEGTGSVDTRYF. CDR3 in DNA: TGTGCCAGCAGTGAGGGGACAGGGAGCGTGGATACGCGGTATTTT. The J gene is TRBJ2-3, the V gene TRBV6-1, with 9 positions matching TRBD1. Per germline, CDR1 MNHNS and CDR2 SASEGT. The CDR3 has 15 amino acids.

In this sample, this clone turned up many times. The sample holds other DNA sequences that translate to the same CDR3. The chain carries TRBV5-1 and TRBJ1-2; TRBD1 matches at 7 bases. The CDR3 has 14 amino acids. J lost 0 bases, V lost 3 bases, and 2 bases had no gene match. The germline V gene encodes CDR1 SGHRS and CDR2 YFSETQ. CDR3 residues: CASSSGTANYGYTF. CDR3 DNA sequence: TGCGCCAGCAGCTCCGGGACAGCTAACTATGGCTACACCTTC.

This clone was detected only a few times. The chain uses TRBV10-2 and TRBJ2-7, with D tentatively TRBD2 (6 bases). The CDR3 is 14 amino acids. From germline, CDR1 is WSHSY and CDR2 SAAADI. Trimming removed 2 bases at V and 5 bases at J, with 13 bases between. This CDR3 reads CASSEARAGNEQYF. The DNA for the CDR3 is TGCGCCAGCAGTGAGGCCAGGGCGGGGAACGAGCAGTACTTC.

This clone has just one count. Since a far larger clone is one base different, this is likely a read error. The chain couples TRBV2 to TRBJ2-2, with D tentatively TRBD1 or TRBD2 (5 bases each). Germline loops: CDR1 SNHLY, CDR2 FYNNEI. This CDR3 region has 14 residues. CDR3 nucleotides: TGTGCCAGCAGCCCGTTGACAGTCACCGGGAAGCTGTTTTTT. Translating gives CASSPLTVTGKLFF.

Details on this clone: Since a far larger clone is one base different, this is likely a read error. Other DNA sequences of this sample code for an identical CDR3. V and J are TRBV14 and TRBJ1-1, with 7 bases matching TRBD1. CDR1 is SGHDN, CDR2 FVKESK, per germline. There are 15 residues in the CDR3. The DNA for the CDR3 is TGTGCCAGCAGCCATCCCCGGCAGGGGGACACTGAAGCCTTCTTT. Amino acids: CASSHPRQGDTEAFF.

In regard to this clone: This is likely an artifact of a read error, given a far larger clone one base away. This chain links TRBV19 with TRBJ1-1; TRBD1 aligns across 7 bases. V lost 7 bases to trimming and J lost 5 bases; unmatched junction nucleotides: 10. The CDR3 extends over 14 amino acids. Per the germline V gene, CDR1 is LNHDA and CDR2 is SQIVND (reference sequence). CDR3 sequence reads: CASTFPTGETEAFF. The CDR3 region has the DNA TGTGCCAGTACATTCCCCACAGGGGAAACTGAAGCTTTCTTT.

Remarks on this clone: A far larger clone is one base from this, pointing to a likely read error. CDR3 DNA sequence: TGTGCCAGCGGCTTAATATCTGGTTTATCCTACGAGCAGTACTTC. Translated, it gives CASGLISGLSYEQYF. V is TRBV11-2 and J is TRBJ2-7; D not certain. CDR3 length equals 15 residues. Germline V gene lookup returns CDR1 SGHAT and CDR2 FQNNGV.

V is TRBV28 and J is TRBJ2-1; D is unclear. Germline V lookup: CDR1 MDHEN, CDR2 SYDVKM. Trimming took off 6 bases at V and 0 bases at J, with 9 bases between the two ends. CDR3 length: 14 residues. The CDR3 nucleotides read TGTGCCAGCAGGTACTCGAGCTCCTACAATGAGCAGTTCTTC. Amino acids: CASRYSSSYNEQFF.

V and J are TRBV5-1 and TRBJ1-1, with TRBD1 identical over 10 bases. The CDR3 runs to 16 residues. Trimming removed 4 bases from V and 1 base from J; junction bases left unmatched: 7. The germline V gene has CDR1 SGHRS and CDR2 YFSETQ. The CDR3 region is CASSQGTGDWNTEAFF. CDR3 DNA sequence: TGCGCCAGCAGCCAAGGGACAGGGGATTGGAACACTGAAGCTTTCTTT.

About this clone itself: A far larger clone is one base from this, pointing to a likely read error. The chain joins TRBV6-1 to TRBJ2-7; the D gene is possibly TRBD2 (5 bases). The length of the CDR3 is 15 residues. V was trimmed by 0 bases and J by 2 bases, leaving 11 bases between them. Germline V gene lookup returns CDR1 MNHNS and CDR2 SASEGT. The CDR3 here is CASSEAPTMAYEQYF. Here the CDR3 DNA reads TGTGCCAGCAGTGAAGCTCCGACTATGGCCTACGAGCAGTACTTC.

As for this clone: This likely stems from a read error, as it lies one base from a far larger clone. The CDR3: CASSFMGQNTGELFF. The CDR3 DNA sequence: TGCGCCAGCAGCTTCATGGGTCAGAACACAGGGGAGCTGTTTTTT. The chain employs TRBV5-1 and TRBJ1-3; D uncertain. Gene TRBJ2-2 matches the end of the DNA better, so the J call may be wrong. Germline lookup yields CDR1 SGHRS and CDR2 YFSETQ. The CDR3 consists of 15 residues.

With regard to this clone: A read error is likely here: a far larger clone is one base away. The rearrangement uses TRBV5-6 and TRBJ2-7; D unclear. CDR1 is SGHDT, CDR2 YYEEEE, per germline. V lost 0 bases and J 3 bases, leaving 7 bases between the germline ends. The CDR3 is 13 amino acids. The CDR3 loop reads CASSLGDGYEQYF. DNA for the CDR3: TGTGCCAGCAGCTTGGGCGACGGCTACGAGCAGTACTTC.